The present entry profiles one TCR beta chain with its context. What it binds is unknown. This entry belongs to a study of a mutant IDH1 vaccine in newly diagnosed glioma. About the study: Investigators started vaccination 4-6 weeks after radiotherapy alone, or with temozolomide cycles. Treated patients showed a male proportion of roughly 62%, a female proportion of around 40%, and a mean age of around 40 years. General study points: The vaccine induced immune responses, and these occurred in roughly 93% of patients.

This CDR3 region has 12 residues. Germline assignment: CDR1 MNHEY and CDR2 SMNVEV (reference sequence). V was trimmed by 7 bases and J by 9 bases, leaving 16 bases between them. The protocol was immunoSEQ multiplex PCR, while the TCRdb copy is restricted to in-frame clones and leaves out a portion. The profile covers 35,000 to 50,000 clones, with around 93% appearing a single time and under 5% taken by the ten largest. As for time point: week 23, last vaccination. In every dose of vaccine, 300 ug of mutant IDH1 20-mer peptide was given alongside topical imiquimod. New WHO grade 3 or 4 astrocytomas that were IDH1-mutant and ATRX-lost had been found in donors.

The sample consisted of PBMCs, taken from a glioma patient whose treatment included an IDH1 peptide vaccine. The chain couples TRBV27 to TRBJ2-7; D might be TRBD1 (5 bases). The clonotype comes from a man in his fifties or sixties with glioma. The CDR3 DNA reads TGTGCCAGCATCAGACTTCAGGGAATGCAGTACTTC. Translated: CASIRLQGMQYF.